These 31 T cell receptor beta chains share one sample of origin, sequenced in a study of cytomegalovirus exposure and HLA in healthy donors (dated by TCRdb to the late 2010s). To prepare the library, the immunoSEQ multiplex PCR assay was applied. For the multiplex PCR, a mixture combining 60 forward primers for TCR Vbeta segments and 13 reverse primers for TCR Jbeta segments was used. The clones in this table, taken by TCRdb from immuneACCESS, are in-frame only. Not every clone is retained; where verified, under half of the shortfall comes from an unresolved V gene, and the cause of the rest is unknown. The sample has around 140,000 clones on record, more than 75% of them singletons. The ten largest clones represent roughly 0.99% of the sample. Sequencing was done on a sample of PBMCs. The receptors come from a male donor in good health and CMV-seronegative.

The genes are TRBV6-5 and TRBJ1-2; a weak D match, TRBD1 (6 bases). The CDR3 is 14 amino acids. Germline assignment: CDR1 MNHEY and CDR2 SVGAGI. Deletions cut 5 bases from V and 4 bases from J, with 14 bases between. The CDR3 reads CASSTLGAPYGYTF. Written as DNA, the CDR3 is TGTGCCAGCAGTACCTTGGGGGCCCCCTATGGCTACACCTTC.

This chain uses TRBV9 with TRBJ2-2, with 11 bases fitting TRBD2. CDR1 SGDLS and CDR2 YYNGEE come from the germline V gene. CDR3 size: 20 residues. The J segment lost 1 base and the V segment lost 4 bases, leaving 15 bases of the junction unmatched. The CDR3 loop reads CASSPTPIAGGTLNTGELFF. CDR3 nucleotide sequence: TGTGCCAGCAGCCCCACCCCAATAGCGGGGGGGACCCTGAACACCGGGGAGCTGTTTTTT.

This clone was counted only a few times. The chain combines TRBV10-1 with TRBJ1-1; D ambiguous. With 0 bases removed from V and 1 base from J, the gap between germline ends came to 9 bases. From germline, CDR1 is WNHNN and CDR2 SYGVQD (reference sequence). There are 15 residues in the CDR3. The CDR3: CASSESGIRNTEAFF. CDR3 coding DNA: TGCGCCAGCAGTGAGTCCGGGATCCGGAACACTGAAGCTTTCTTT.

This rearrangement joins TRBV7-2 to TRBJ1-3; the D is unclear. Trimming removed 1 base from V and 0 bases from J, with 10 bases in between. This CDR3 spans 16 amino acids. CDR1 is SGHTA and CDR2 is FQGNSA in the germline V gene. The CDR3 DNA follows: TGTGCCAGCAGCTTAGGAGGGCAGATCTCTGGAAACACCATATATTTT. Translated, it gives CASSLGGQISGNTIYF.

The CDR3 loop reads CASSLYITGEQYF. CDR3 nucleotides: TGTGCCAGCAGCTTGTACATTACGGGGGAGCAGTACTTC. V gene TRBV5-5 combines with J gene TRBJ2-7; D perhaps matches TRBD2 (5 bases). V was shortened by 1 base and J by 7 bases, with 12 bases between the two germline ends. Germline V gene lookup returns CDR1 SGHKS and CDR2 YYEKEE (reference sequence). This CDR3 contains 13 residues.

This clone was observed a single time. The chain uses TRBV7-9 and TRBJ1-2; D gene uncertain. Germline CDR1 reads SEHNR; CDR2 reads FQNEAQ (reference sequence). V was shortened by 5 bases and J by 8 bases, with 15 bases between the two germline ends. CDR3 size: 13 residues. CDR3 DNA: TGTGCCAGCAGCCCACGCACAGACCAAGGCTACACCTTC. Translated, it gives CASSPRTDQGYTF.

The chain carries TRBV19 and TRBJ1-1; 8 nucleotides agree with TRBD1. J was trimmed by 3 bases and V by 9 bases; bases with no gene match: 3. The CDR3 length is 12 residues. Germline CDR1 LNHDA, CDR2 SQIVND (reference sequence). CDR3 loop: CASKDRDTEAFF. CDR3 DNA sequence: TGTGCCAGCAAGGACAGGGACACTGAAGCTTTCTTT.

This chain connects TRBV19 to TRBJ2-7; 9 bases fit TRBD1. Germline CDR1 LNHDA, CDR2 SQIVND (reference sequence). V lost 4 bases and J lost 11; bases outside the gene matches: 6. This CDR3 has 12 residues. The CDR3 is CASSTAGTGKYF. CDR3 sequence (DNA): TGTGCCAGTAGTACAGCCGGGACAGGGAAGTACTTC. Supplemented by reference TRBV19 and TRBJ2-7, the full variable domain reads DGGITQSPKYLFRKEGQNVTLSCEQNLNHDAMYWYRQDPGQGLRLIYYSQIVNDFQKGDIAEGYSVSREKKESFPLTVTSAQKNPTAFYLCASSTAGTGKYFGPGTRLTVT.

The rearrangement links TRBV7-9 to TRBJ2-1; TRBD2 matches 8 bases. The junction had 7 bases not matched to a gene; V was cut back by 1 base and J by 8 bases. From germline, CDR1 is SEHNR and CDR2 FQNEAQ (reference sequence). The CDR3 has 15 residues. The CDR3 loop is CASSLEGLVGYEQFF. In nucleotides, the CDR3 is TGTGCCAGCAGCTTAGAGGGACTAGTCGGTTATGAGCAGTTCTTC.

The chain couples TRBV7-2 to TRBJ1-5; tentatively, D is TRBD1 (6 bases). Trimming cost V 2 bases and J 4 bases, with 15 bases left between them. Germline CDR1 is SGHTA and CDR2 is FQGNSA. This CDR3 has 16 amino acids. The CDR3 DNA reads TGTGCCAGCAGCTTAATGGGGGACACTAATAATCAGCCCCAGCATTTT. This encodes CASSLMGDTNNQPQHF.

The chain combines TRBV4-1 with TRBJ2-3, with 11 nucleotides matching TRBD2. The J segment lost 5 bases and the V segment lost 4 bases, leaving 2 bases of the junction unmatched. This CDR3 has 14 amino acids. The germline gives CDR1 MGHRA, CDR2 YSYEKL. CDR3 in amino acids: CASSPGLAEDTQYF. CDR3 sequence (DNA): TGCGCCAGCAGCCCGGGACTAGCGGAAGATACGCAGTATTTT.

This rearrangement joins TRBV30 to TRBJ1-1; D remains ambiguous. The CDR3 is made up of 14 amino acids. V was cut by 0 bases and J by 6 bases, with 14 bases left in between. Per the germline V gene, CDR1 is GTSNPN and CDR2 is SVGIG (reference sequence). The CDR3 is CAWSVTLQLSEAFF. In nucleotides, the CDR3 is TGTGCCTGGAGTGTAACCTTACAGCTCTCTGAAGCTTTCTTT.

The CDR3 protein is CAGGGNEQFF. Written as DNA, the CDR3 is TGTGCCGGGGGGGGTAATGAGCAGTTCTTC. The V gene is TRBV2, the J gene TRBJ2-1; 7 bases are shared with TRBD2. Germline trimming cut 11 bases from V and 7 bases from J; bases unmatched to any gene: 2. CDR1 and CDR2 from the germline V gene are SNHLY and FYNNEI. The CDR3 sequence is 10 residues long. Combining the CDR3 with reference TRBV2 and TRBJ2-1 gives the whole variable domain EPEVTQTPSHQVTQMGQEVILRCVPISNHLYFYWYRQILGQKVEFLVSFYNNEISEKSEIFDDQFSVERPDGSNFTLKIRSTKLEDSAMYFCAGGGNEQFFGPGTRLTVL.

V is TRBV29-1 and J is TRBJ2-2; TRBD1 agrees at 7 bases. Trimming at V came to 3 bases and at J to 0 bases, leaving 10 bases not matched to a gene. The CDR3 has 17 amino acids. In germline, CDR1 is SQVTM, CDR2 ANQGSEA. The CDR3 DNA is TGCAGCGTTGAGGACAGGCACGCCCCAGCGAACACCGGGGAGCTGTTTTTT. Its translation is CSVEDRHAPANTGELFF.

The rearrangement joins TRBV15 to TRBJ2-5; D may be TRBD1 (5 bases). Trimming shortened V by 0 bases and J by 3 bases, and 17 bases separated the two germline ends. Germline V CDR1 and CDR2: LNHNV, YYDKDF (reference sequence). The CDR3 runs to 17 residues. In nucleotides, the CDR3 is TGTGCCACCAGCAGAGATGGGGCCGGCGGAAGGGAAGAGACCCAGTACTTC. It yields the protein CATSRDGAGGREETQYF. Filled out from reference TRBV15 and TRBJ2-5, the complete variable domain reads DAMVIQNPRYQVTQFGKPVTLSCSQTLNHNVMYWYQQKSSQAPKLLFHYYDKDFNNEADTPDNFQSRRPNTSFCFLDIRSPGLGDTAMYLCATSRDGAGGREETQYFGPGTRLLVL.

This chain joins TRBV2 and TRBJ2-5; the D is unclear. Germline V gene lookup returns CDR1 SNHLY and CDR2 FYNNEI. V lost 1 base, J lost 6 bases, and 9 bases lay in between. The CDR3 is made up of 13 amino acids. CDR3 coding DNA: TGTGCCAGCAGTGAAGGGCAGGTGAAGACCCAGTACTTC. It is translated as CASSEGQVKTQYF.

As concerns this clone: Compared with germline, one end of the junction differs, possibly owing to a read error. This chain connects TRBV7-7 to TRBJ2-7; 11 positions match TRBD2. This CDR3 is 15 amino acids long. Looked up from germline, CDR1 is SSHAT and CDR2 is FNYEAQ (reference sequence). CDR3 coding DNA: TGTGCTAGCAGCTTAGCGGGGGGGCCCGCCGCCGAGCAGTACTTC. It translates to CASSLAGGPAAEQYF.

V gene TRBV5-6 combines with J gene TRBJ1-3; D unresolved. Trimming left V 2 bases short and J 0 bases short, with 9 bases between. The germline V gene has CDR1 SGHDT and CDR2 YYEEEE. This CDR3 has 15 residues. The CDR3 spells CASSFAGLSGNTIYF. CDR3 sequence (DNA): TGTGCCAGCAGCTTTGCTGGACTCTCTGGAAACACCATATATTTT.

The gene calls are TRBV7-2 and TRBJ2-3, with D possibly being TRBD1 (6 bases). Trimming took off 1 base at V and 10 bases at J, with 9 bases between the two ends. The CDR3 consists of 12 residues. The germline V gene has CDR1 SGHTA and CDR2 FQGNSA. The CDR3 is CASSLDRVSQYF. DNA for the CDR3: TGTGCCAGCAGCTTAGACAGGGTGTCGCAGTATTTT.

The chain links TRBV10-3 to TRBJ2-3, with D possibly TRBD1 on 6 matching bases. Germline V gene data show CDR1 as ENHRY and CDR2 as SYGVKD. V lost 4 bases and J lost 4, with 9 bases in between. The length of the CDR3 is 13 residues. The CDR3 DNA reads as TGTGCCATCAGTGGGGGGCCGGCAGATACGCAGTATTTT. It translates to CAISGGPADTQYF.

This clone showed up just a few times. The V call is TRBV4-3, the J call TRBJ1-2; D uncertain. The CDR3 has 14 residues. V was trimmed by 4 bases and J by 6 bases, leaving 15 bases between them. In germline, CDR1 is LGHNA, CDR2 YSLEER. The CDR3 nucleotides are TGCGCCAGCAGCCCACCCGGGAGCCGACATGGCTACACCTTC. Amino acids: CASSPPGSRHGYTF.

J is TRBJ2-7 and V is TRBV7-2, with TRBD2 matching 9 bases. CDR1 is SGHTA, CDR2 FQGNSA, per germline. The CDR3 sequence is 15 residues long. V lost 4 bases, J lost 1 base, and 5 bases stayed unmatched. CDR3 DNA: TGTGCCAGCAGCTCCCGAAGCGGGGGGTCCTACGAGCAGTACTTC. It codes for CASSSRSGGSYEQYF.

The gene calls are TRBV7-8 and TRBJ2-2; 7 bases match TRBD1. This CDR3 is 14 amino acids long. V dropped 5 bases and J dropped 7; count of bases not matched to a gene: 7. Germline CDR1 and CDR2: SGHVS and FQNEAQ. The CDR3 nucleotides read TGTGCCAGCAGCCCGAGACAGGGCTTCGGGGAGCTGTTTTTT. It yields the protein CASSPRQGFGELFF.

This sequence joins TRBV7-8 and TRBJ1-2; the D is unclear. Germline V CDR1 and CDR2: SGHVS, FQNEAQ. The V and J ends lost 4 bases and 8 bases respectively, with 20 bases between them. This CDR3 is 15 amino acids long. As DNA, the CDR3 is TGTGCCAGCAGCTCTTCCATTATTTACGGTGAAGGCTACACCTTC. It translates to CASSSSIIYGEGYTF.

This clone was recorded only once. CDR3 nucleotide sequence: TGCGCCAGCAGCCAAGGACTAAGGGAGAGCTCCTACAATGAGCAGTTCTTC. Amino acids: CASSQGLRESSYNEQFF. The chain employs TRBV4-3 and TRBJ2-1; tentatively, D is TRBD2 (5 bases). The germline CDR1 and CDR2 sequences are LGHNA and YSLEER. The CDR3 loop spans 17 amino acids. Trimming left V 1 base short and J 0 bases short, with 13 bases between.

This sequence joins TRBV6-1 and TRBJ2-5; D not resolved. V was clipped by 7 bases and J by 1 base, with 13 bases between them. CDR3 length equals 14 residues. CDR1 and CDR2 from the germline V gene are MNHNS and SASEGT. Written as DNA, the CDR3 is TGTGCCAGCACCTACATTCAGGTCCAAGAGACCCAGTACTTC. Translation gives CASTYIQVQETQYF.

This chain uses TRBV5-1 with TRBJ2-2; D may be TRBD2 (7 bases). The CDR3 extends over 16 amino acids. Germline V gene sequence: CDR1 SGHRS, CDR2 YFSETQ. Trimming stripped 1 base from V and 0 bases from J, with 10 bases between. The CDR3 nucleotides are TGCGCCAGCAGCTTGCTAGGGGGGGCGAACACCGGGGAGCTGTTTTTT. This gives the protein CASSLLGGANTGELFF.

This rearrangement joins TRBV5-1 to TRBJ2-7; tentatively, D is TRBD2 (5 bases). The V gene's germline CDR1 is SGHRS and CDR2 YFSETQ. The CDR3 covers 15 residues. The V end lost 1 base, the J end lost 4 bases, and 15 bases lay between the germline ends. This CDR3 reads CASSLYTGFLYEQYF. For the CDR3, the DNA is TGCGCCAGCAGCTTGTATACGGGGTTCCTTTACGAGCAGTACTTC. The complete variable domain, with remaining parts taken from reference TRBV5-1 and TRBJ2-7, reads KAGVTQTPRYLIKTRGQQVTLSCSPISGHRSVSWYQQTPGQGLQFLFEYFSETQRNKGNFPGRFSGRQFSNSRSEMNVSTLELGDSALYLCASSLYTGFLYEQYFGPGTRLTVT.

The sample holds one count of this clone. The chain combines TRBV7-8 with TRBJ2-1; 8 nucleotides agree with TRBD2. This CDR3 is built from 13 residues. After removal of 5 bases from V and 9 bases from J, the junction contained 6 bases not matched to a gene. Germline CDR1 SGHVS, CDR2 FQNEAQ. CDR3 protein: CASSLGLASEQFF. DNA of the CDR3: TGTGCCAGCAGCCTAGGACTAGCTAGTGAGCAGTTCTTC. The full variable domain, rest sourced from reference TRBV7-8 and TRBJ2-1, is GAGVSQSPRYKVAKRGQDVALRCDPISGHVSLFWYQQALGQGPEFLTYFQNEAQLDKSGLPSDRFFAERPEGSVSTLKIQRTQQEDSAVYLCASSLGLASEQFFGPGTRLTVL.

The chain employs TRBV7-9 and TRBJ1-1, with 7 nucleotides matching TRBD1. Looked up from germline, CDR1 is SEHNR and CDR2 is FQNEAQ (reference sequence). Trimming took 5 bases from V and 8 from J; bases not matched to a gene: 8. This CDR3 region has 13 residues. The chain's CDR3 is CASSLDRDREAFF. The CDR3 DNA reads TGTGCCAGCAGCCTTGACCGGGACAGAGAAGCTTTCTTT.

The CDR3 here is CASRMTGDNNEKLFF. CDR3 nucleotide sequence: TGTGCCAGCAGAATGACAGGGGACAATAATGAAAAACTGTTTTTT. The chain carries TRBV6-1 and TRBJ1-4; the match to TRBD1 covers 8 bases. The ends lost 6 bases at V and 4 bases at J; junction bases unmatched: 7. Germline V gene data show CDR1 as MNHNS and CDR2 as SASEGT. The CDR3 has 15 residues.